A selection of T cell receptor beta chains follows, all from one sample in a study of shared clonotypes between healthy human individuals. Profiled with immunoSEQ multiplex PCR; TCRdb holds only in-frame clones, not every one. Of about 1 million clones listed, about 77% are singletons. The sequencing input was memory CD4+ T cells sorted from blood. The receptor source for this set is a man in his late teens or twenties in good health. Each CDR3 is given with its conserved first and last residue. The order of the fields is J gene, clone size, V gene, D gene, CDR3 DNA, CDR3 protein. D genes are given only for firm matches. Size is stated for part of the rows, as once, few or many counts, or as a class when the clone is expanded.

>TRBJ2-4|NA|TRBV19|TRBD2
TGTGCCAGCGGGGGGGCAGGTTCATTGTCAAACATTCAGTACTTC
CASGGAGSLSNIQYF
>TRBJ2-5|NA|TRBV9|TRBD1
TGTGCCAGCAGCGGGACAGGGGGCGACCAAGAGACCCAGTACTTC
CASSGTGGDQETQYF
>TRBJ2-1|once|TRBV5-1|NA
TGCGCCAGCAGGGTTGAGGCGGGGTCCTACAATGAGCAGTTCTTC
CASRVEAGSYNEQFF
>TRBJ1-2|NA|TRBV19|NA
TGTGCCAGTAGTTCCCGACAGGACTATGGCTACACCTTC
CASSSRQDYGYTF
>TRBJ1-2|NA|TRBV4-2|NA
TGTGCCAGCAGCCCCAGTCTTAACTATGGCTACACCTTC
CASSPSLNYGYTF
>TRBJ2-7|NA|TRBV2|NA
TGTGCCAGCAGTGTATACGACGAGCAGTACTTC
CASSVYDEQYF
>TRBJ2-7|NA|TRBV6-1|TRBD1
TGTGCCAGCAGTGAAGGGACAGGGGCCCTCTCCTACGAGCAGTACTTC
CASSEGTGALSYEQYF
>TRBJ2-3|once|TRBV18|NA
TGTGCCAGCTCACCAAACAGGGCTCCCACAGATACGCAGTATTTT
CASSPNRAPTDTQYF
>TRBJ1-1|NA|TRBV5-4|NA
TGTGCCAGCAGCGCGGCCGTTGCGAACACTGAAGCTTTCTTT
CASSAAVANTEAFF
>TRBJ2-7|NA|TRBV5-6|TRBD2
TGTGCCAGCAGCTCCCTTAGCGGGAGGGCCGACCGCGAGCAGTACTTC
CASSSLSGRADREQYF
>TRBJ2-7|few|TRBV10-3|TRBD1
TGTGCCATCAGCCCTAGGGGACAGGGGGGGAACGAGCAGTACTTC
CAISPRGQGGNEQYF
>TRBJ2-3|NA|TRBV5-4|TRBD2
TGTGCCAGCAGCGGAACTAGCGGGAGGGTCACAGATACGCAGTATTTT
CASSGTSGRVTDTQYF
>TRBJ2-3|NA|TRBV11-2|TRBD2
TGTGCCAGCAGCATTAGCGGGAGGGCCACAGATACGCAGTATTTT
CASSISGRATDTQYF
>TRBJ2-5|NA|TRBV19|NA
TGTGCCAGTAGTTCCTCGGGACACTTCCAAGAGACCCAGTACTTC
CASSSSGHFQETQYF
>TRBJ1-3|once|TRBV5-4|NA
TGTGCCAGCAGCTTGTGGAGCTCTGGAAACACCATATATTTT
CASSLWSSGNTIYF
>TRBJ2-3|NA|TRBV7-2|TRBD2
TGTGCCAGCAGCTTAGGGACTAGCGGGTCCACGCAGTATTTT
CASSLGTSGSTQYF
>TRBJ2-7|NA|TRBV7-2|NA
TGTGCCAGCAGCGTGGGGGGACGGGCAGAGCAGTACTTC
CASSVGGRAEQYF
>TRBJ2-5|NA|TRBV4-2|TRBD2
TGTGCCAGCAGCCCCAATCCGGCGGGGGGGATAGAGACCCAGTACTTC
CASSPNPAGGIETQYF
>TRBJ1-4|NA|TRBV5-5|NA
TGTGCCAGCAGCTTCGCCGGAGGGTATGAAAAACTGTTTTTT
CASSFAGGYEKLFF
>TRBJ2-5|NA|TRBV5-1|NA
TGCGCCAGCAGCTTGGGCTCCTTCGGGTCCGGAGAGACCCAGTACTTC
CASSLGSFGSGETQYF
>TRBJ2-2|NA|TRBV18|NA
TGTGCCAGCTCATTCAAGAACACCGGGGAGCTGTTTTTT
CASSFKNTGELFF
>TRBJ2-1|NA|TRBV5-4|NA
TGTGCCAGCAGCTTGGAGGGGGGAGGGTCCTACAATGAGCAGTTCTTC
CASSLEGGGSYNEQFF
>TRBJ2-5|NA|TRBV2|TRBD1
TGTGCCAGCAGTCGGGACAGGGGAATAGAGACCCAGTACTTC
CASSRDRGIETQYF
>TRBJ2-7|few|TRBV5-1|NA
TGCGCCAGCAGCGGGGGGGCCCTTCTTACCTACGAGCAGTACTTC
CASSGGALLTYEQYF
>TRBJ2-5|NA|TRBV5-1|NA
TGCGCCAGCAGCTTACACGGGGAAGAGACCCAGTACTTC
CASSLHGEETQYF
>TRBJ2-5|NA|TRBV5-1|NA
TGCGCCAGCAGACATCCCGGGGGCCCCTCTCCGACCCAGTACTTC
CASRHPGGPSPTQYF
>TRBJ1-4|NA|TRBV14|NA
TGTGCCAGCAGCCCGCTTGGGGAACAGTGGGAAAAACTGTTTTTT
CASSPLGEQWEKLFF
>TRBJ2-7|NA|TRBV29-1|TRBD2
TGCAGCGTTGATTACGGACTAGCGGGAGTACGCGAGCAGTACTTC
CSVDYGLAGVREQYF
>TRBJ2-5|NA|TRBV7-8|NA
TGTGCCAGCAGCTTCCAAGAGACGGCCCAGTACTTC
CASSFQETAQYF
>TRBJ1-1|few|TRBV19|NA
TGTGCCAGTAGTATATTGGCCCCGGACAGGAACACTGAAGCTTTCTTT
CASSILAPDRNTEAFF
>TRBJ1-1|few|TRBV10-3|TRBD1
TGTGCCATCGCCGGACAGGGGGGCACTGAAGCTTTCTTT
CAIAGQGGTEAFF
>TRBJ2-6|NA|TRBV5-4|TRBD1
TGTGCCAGCAGCATCGGGACAGGCCAACCTGGGGCCAACGTCCTGACTTTC
CASSIGTGQPGANVLTF
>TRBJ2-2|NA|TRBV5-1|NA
TGCGCCAGCAGCTCCTCCGGGGGCACCGGGGAGCTGTTTTTT
CASSSSGGTGELFF
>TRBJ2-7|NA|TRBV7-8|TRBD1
TGTGCCAGCAGCTTAGGGGACAGGGCTAACGAGCAGTACTTC
CASSLGDRANEQYF
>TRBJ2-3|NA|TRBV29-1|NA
TGCAGCCCAAGCTGGGCAGATACGCAGTATTTT
CSPSWADTQYF
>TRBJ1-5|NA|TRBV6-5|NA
TGTGCCAGCAGTCTCAGGGTGCGAAATCAGCCCCAGCATTTT
CASSLRVRNQPQHF
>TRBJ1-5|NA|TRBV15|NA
TGTGCCACCAGCAGAGACGGAGGGGGGAATCAGCCCCAGCATTTT
CATSRDGGGNQPQHF
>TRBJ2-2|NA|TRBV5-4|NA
TGTGCCAGCAGCTTGGGGACAACGAACACCGGGGAGCTGTTTTTT
CASSLGTTNTGELFF
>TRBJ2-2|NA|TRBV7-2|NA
TGTGCCAGCAGCGGGGACTCCGGAACCACCGGGGAGCTGTTTTTT
CASSGDSGTTGELFF
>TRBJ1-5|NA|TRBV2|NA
TGTGCCAGCAGTGGAACAGATAATCAGCCCCAGCATTTT
CASSGTDNQPQHF
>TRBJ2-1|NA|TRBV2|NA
TGTGCCAGCAGTGTGCGAGGCAATGTAAACAATGAGCAGTTCTTC
CASSVRGNVNNEQFF
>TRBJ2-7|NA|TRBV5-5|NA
TGTGCCAGCAGCTCAAAAGGGGGGGACGAGCAGTACTTC
CASSSKGGDEQYF
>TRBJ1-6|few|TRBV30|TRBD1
TGTGCCTGGACTCTTACCGGGACAGATAATTCACCCCTCCACTTT
CAWTLTGTDNSPLHF
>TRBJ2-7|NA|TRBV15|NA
TGTGCCACCAGCAGAGAAAATAACGAGCAGTACTTC
CATSRENNEQYF
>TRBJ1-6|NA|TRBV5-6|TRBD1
TGTGCCAGCAGCTTTGGACAGGGCAACTATAATTCACCCCTCCACTTT
CASSFGQGNYNSPLHF
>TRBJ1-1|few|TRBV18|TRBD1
TGTGCCAGCTCACCAACTCTGGACAGGGGGGAAGCTTTCTTT
CASSPTLDRGEAFF
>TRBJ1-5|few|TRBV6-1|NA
TGTGCCAGCAGGGCGACAGTCAATCAGCCCCAGCATTTT
CASRATVNQPQHF
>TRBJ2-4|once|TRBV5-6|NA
TGTGCCAGCAGCTTGGGGCCGGATTCCTTGGGGAACATTCAGTACTTC
CASSLGPDSLGNIQYF
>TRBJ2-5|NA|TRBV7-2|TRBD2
TGTGCCAGCAGCCGGACTAGCGGAAACCAAGAGACCCAGTACTTC
CASSRTSGNQETQYF
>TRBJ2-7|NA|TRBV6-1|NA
TGTGCCAGCAGTGTTCAGGGGGGGTCCTACGAGCAGTACTTC
CASSVQGGSYEQYF
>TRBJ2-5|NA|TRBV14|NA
TGTGCCAGCAGCCAAGATTTTTCCCGGCAACAAGAGACCCAGTACTTC
CASSQDFSRQQETQYF
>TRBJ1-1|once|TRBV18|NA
TGTGCCAGCTCACCGCCGGTTACAGGGAACACTGAAGCTTTCTTT
CASSPPVTGNTEAFF
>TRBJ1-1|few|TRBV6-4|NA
TGTGCCAGCAGTCCGGGACTAAACACTGAAGCTTTCTTT
CASSPGLNTEAFF